This T cell receptor beta chain was documented in a study of vaccination effects on CD4 cells after COVID-19. Looking at the study overall: Sampling occurred a median 72 days post second dose, range 14 to 241. A few million PBMC were placed in each well, which was supplemented with 10 IU/ml IL-2 and approximately 9.2 ug/ml peptides. Whole-study findings and limits: Both infection-induced and vaccine-induced clones contracted markedly at late post-vaccination timepoints.

This CDR3 contains 15 residues. Germline trimming cut 2 bases from V and 2 bases from J; bases unmatched to any gene: 1. Germline CDR1 is WNHNN and CDR2 is SYGVQD (reference sequence). The protocol was immunoSEQ multiplex PCR, while the TCRdb copy is restricted to in-frame clones and leaves out a portion. The sample shows over 45,000 clones, roughly 70% of them seen only once. Regarding this clone: Antigen: not known.

Having been cultured for about 10 days, the cells underwent CD4+ T cell isolation. Every participant took two doses of the BNT162b2 or mRNA-1273 vaccine. Days 3 and 7 were when half the medium was replaced with IL-2 medium. The sequencing used CD4+ T cells from PBMCs cultured without peptide, collected after COVID-19 vaccination. The V gene is TRBV10-1, the J gene TRBJ2-5; 11 positions agree with TRBD2. This receptor was obtained from a human donor who received a COVID-19 vaccine. The CDR3 region has the DNA TGCGCCAGCAGTGAGGGGACTAGCGGTCAAGAGACCCAGTACTTC. Its protein product is CASSEGTSGQETQYF.